A single sample gave rise to the 6 T cell receptor beta chains below, sequenced in a study of molecular identifiers for immune sequencing clone quantification. One entry per CDR3 protein, called by TCRdb with MiXCR from the PCR reads. The repertoire holds about 640,000 distinct CDR3 sequences, about 20% seen once, with 0.75% to 0.95% in the top ten. The specimen was naive CD8+ T cells from blood, with Jurkat cell RNA spiked in. As to subset: FACS-sorted CD8+CD4-CCR7+CD45RA+ naive T cells. These receptors were obtained from a human donor in good health. Some libraries in this study had Jurkat cell RNA spiked in.

Of note for this clonotype: A read error may explain this, as a much larger clone is one base away. The chain couples TRBV18 to TRBJ2-2, with a possible D match to TRBD2 (5 bases). CDR3 length: 15 residues. Germline V gives CDR1 KGHSH, CDR2 LQKENI. CDR3 region: CASSPSAKNTGEPFF. The CDR3 region has the DNA TGTGCCAGCTCACCTAGCGCAAAAAACACCGGGGAGCCGTTTTTT.

J is TRBJ1-1 and V is TRBV27, with D unresolved. CDR1 MNHEY and CDR2 SMNVEV come from the germline V gene (reference sequence). The CDR3 runs 15 residues. Between the trimmed V and J ends, which lost 7 bases and 4 bases, there was a span of 19 bases. The CDR3 reads CASTPIGYGSTEAFF. DNA for the CDR3: TGTGCCAGCACCCCCATAGGGTATGGGAGCACTGAAGCTTTCTTT.

This clonotype was recorded many times. The chain uses TRBV6-2 or TRBV6-3 and TRBJ1-5; 7 nucleotides line up with TRBD1. The CDR3 has 16 residues. Germline values: CDR1 MNHEY, CDR2 SVGEGT. The trim removed 7 bases at V and 3 bases at J, leaving 12 bases unmatched. The CDR3 loop reads CASTQLGTAYNQPQHF. CDR3 sequence (DNA): TGTGCCAGCACCCAACTAGGGACAGCCTACAATCAGCCCCAGCATTTT.

This clonotype showed up many times. V gene TRBV4-3 combines with J gene TRBJ2-3; a possible D gene is TRBD1 (5 bases). Germline CDR1 reads LGHNA; CDR2 reads YSLEER. V was trimmed by 4 bases and J by 1 base, leaving 12 bases between them. This CDR3 contains 15 residues. CDR3 sequence reads: CASSPWGQRTDTQYF. The CDR3 DNA sequence: TGCGCCAGCAGCCCCTGGGGCCAGCGCACAGATACGCAGTATTTT.

This clonotype was found many times. V gene TRBV6-2 or TRBV6-3 combines with J gene TRBJ2-7; maybe TRBD1 (6 bases). Germline V gene lookup returns CDR1 MNHEY and CDR2 SVGEGT. V lost 6 bases, J lost 6 bases, and 24 bases lay in between. This CDR3 spans 16 amino acids. The CDR3 spells CASRLFPGAWEGEQYF. CDR3 nucleotides: TGTGCCAGCAGACTCTTCCCAGGGGCTTGGGAAGGCGAGCAGTACTTC.

As to this clonotype: A much bigger clone sits one base away, suggesting this may be a read error. The conserved final phenylalanine or tryptophan is absent from the CDR3, which likely points to a read error. The chain uses TRBV6-1 and TRBJ2-7; a possible D gene is TRBD1 (6 bases). V lost 9 bases and J lost 3, with 15 bases in between. CDR1 is MNHNS, CDR2 SASEGT, per germline. CDR3 length equals 13 residues. CDR3 region: CASTGTISYEQYL. For the CDR3, the DNA is TGTGCCAGTACCGGGACAATAAGCTACGAGCAGTACTTA.